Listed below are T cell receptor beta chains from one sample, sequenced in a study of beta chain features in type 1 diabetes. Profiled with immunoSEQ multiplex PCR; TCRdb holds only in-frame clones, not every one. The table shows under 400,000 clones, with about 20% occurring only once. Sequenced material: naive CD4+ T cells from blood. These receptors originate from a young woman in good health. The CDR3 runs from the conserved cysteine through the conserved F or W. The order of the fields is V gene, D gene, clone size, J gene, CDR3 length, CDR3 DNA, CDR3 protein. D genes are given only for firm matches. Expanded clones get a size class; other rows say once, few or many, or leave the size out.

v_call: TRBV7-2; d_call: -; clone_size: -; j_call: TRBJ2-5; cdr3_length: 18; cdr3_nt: TGTGCCAGCAGCTTAGTCCGATCGAGCAGCGGTACACAAGAGACCCAGTACTTC; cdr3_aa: CASSLVRSSSGTQETQYF
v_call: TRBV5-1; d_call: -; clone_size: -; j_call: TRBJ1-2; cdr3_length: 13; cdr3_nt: TGCGCCAGCAGCCTCGCAGGGATCGGTGGCTACACCTTC; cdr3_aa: CASSLAGIGGYTF
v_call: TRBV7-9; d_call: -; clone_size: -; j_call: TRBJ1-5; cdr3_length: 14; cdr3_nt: TGTGCCAGCAGCTCGGGGGAGGGCAATCAGCCCCAGCATTTT; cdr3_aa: CASSSGEGNQPQHF
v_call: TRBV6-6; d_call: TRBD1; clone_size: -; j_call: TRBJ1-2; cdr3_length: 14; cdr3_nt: TGTGCCAGCAGTTACACGGACAGGGCCGGTGGCTACACCTTC; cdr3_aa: CASSYTDRAGGYTF
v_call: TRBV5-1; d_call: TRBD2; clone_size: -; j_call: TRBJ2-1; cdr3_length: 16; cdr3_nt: TGCGCCAGCAGCGCCCCGACTAGCGGCGTCTACAATGAGCAGTTCTTC; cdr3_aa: CASSAPTSGVYNEQFF
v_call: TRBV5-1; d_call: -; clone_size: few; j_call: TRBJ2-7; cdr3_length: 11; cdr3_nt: TGCGCCAGCAGCTTTAGAGGGGAGCAGTACTTC; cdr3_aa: CASSFRGEQYF
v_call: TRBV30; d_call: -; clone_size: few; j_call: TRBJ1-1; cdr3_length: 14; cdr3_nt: TGTGCCTGGGGGGGCCCCCCGGCGAACACTGAAGCTTTCTTT; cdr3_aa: CAWGGPPANTEAFF
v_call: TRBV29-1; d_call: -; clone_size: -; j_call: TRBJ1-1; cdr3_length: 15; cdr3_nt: TGCAGCGTTGCTGCCGGGGTGGCGGGGGGTGCCGAAGCTTTCTTT; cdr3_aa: CSVAAGVAGGAEAFF
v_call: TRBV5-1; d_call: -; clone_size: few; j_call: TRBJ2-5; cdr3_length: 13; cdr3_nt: TGCGCCAGCAGCTTGGGGCAGGGAGAGACCCAGTACTTC; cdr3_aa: CASSLGQGETQYF
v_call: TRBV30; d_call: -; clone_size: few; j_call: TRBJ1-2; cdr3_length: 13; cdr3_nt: TGTGCCTGGAGTGTACGGTCAGGGAATGGCTACACCTTC; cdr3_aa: CAWSVRSGNGYTF
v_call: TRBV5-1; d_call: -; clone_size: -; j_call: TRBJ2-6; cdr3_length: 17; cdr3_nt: TGCGCCAGCAGCTTGGTGCCGGGAAAATCTGGGGCCAACGTCCTGACTTTC; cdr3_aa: CASSLVPGKSGANVLTF
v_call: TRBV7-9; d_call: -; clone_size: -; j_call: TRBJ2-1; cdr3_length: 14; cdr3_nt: TGTGCCAGCAGCAAAAGGGACTCTTACAATGAGCAGTTCTTC; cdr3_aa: CASSKRDSYNEQFF
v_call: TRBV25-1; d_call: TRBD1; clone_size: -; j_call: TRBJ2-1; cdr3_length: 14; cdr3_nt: TGTGCCAGCAGTCCGACAGGGACCCCCAACGGGCAGTTCTTC; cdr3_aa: CASSPTGTPNGQFF
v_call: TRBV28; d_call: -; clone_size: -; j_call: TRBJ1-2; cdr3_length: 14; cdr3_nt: TGTGCCAGCAGTTTATCGGGCAGGGGACCCTCCTATACCTTC; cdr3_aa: CASSLSGRGPSYTF
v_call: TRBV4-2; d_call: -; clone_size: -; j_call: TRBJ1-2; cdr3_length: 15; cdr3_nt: TGTGCCAGCAGCCAAGATACGCGGACATACTATGGCTACACCTTC; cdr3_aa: CASSQDTRTYYGYTF
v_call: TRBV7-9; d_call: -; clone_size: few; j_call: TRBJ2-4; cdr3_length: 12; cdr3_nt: TGTGCCAGCAGCTTGGCAGAGGACATTCAGTACTTC; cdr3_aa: CASSLAEDIQYF
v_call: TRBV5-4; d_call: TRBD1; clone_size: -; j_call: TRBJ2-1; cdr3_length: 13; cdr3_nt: TGTGCCAGCAGACTGGGACAGTACAATGAGCAGTTCTTC; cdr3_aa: CASRLGQYNEQFF
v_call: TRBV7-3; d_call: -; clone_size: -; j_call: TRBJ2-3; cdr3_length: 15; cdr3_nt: TGTGCCAGCAGCTTAAACATAGTGCCGGGGGATACGCAGTATTTT; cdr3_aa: CASSLNIVPGDTQYF
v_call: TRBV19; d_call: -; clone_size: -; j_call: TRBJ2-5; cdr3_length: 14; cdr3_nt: TGTGCCAGTAGTATGGAGAGGTCAGTCGAGACCCAGTACTTC; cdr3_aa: CASSMERSVETQYF
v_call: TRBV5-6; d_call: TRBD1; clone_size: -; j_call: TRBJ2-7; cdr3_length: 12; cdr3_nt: TGTGCCAGCAGCCTCGACAGGGGAGAGCAGTACTTC; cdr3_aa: CASSLDRGEQYF
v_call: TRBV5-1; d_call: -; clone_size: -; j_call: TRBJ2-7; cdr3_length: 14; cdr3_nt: TGCGCCAGCAGCTTGCACACCACCGCCTACGAGCAGTACTTC; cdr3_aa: CASSLHTTAYEQYF
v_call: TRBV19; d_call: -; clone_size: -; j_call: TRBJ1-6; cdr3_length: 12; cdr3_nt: TGTGCCAGTAGTGCCCGCGGTTCACCCCTCCACTTT; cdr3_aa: CASSARGSPLHF
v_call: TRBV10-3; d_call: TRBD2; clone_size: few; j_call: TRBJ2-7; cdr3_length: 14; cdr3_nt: TGTGCCATCAGTGAGCTGCGGGAGGGTACCGAGCAGTACTTC; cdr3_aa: CAISELREGTEQYF
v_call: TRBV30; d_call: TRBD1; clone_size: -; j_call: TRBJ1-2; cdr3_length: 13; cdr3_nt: TGTGCCTGGAGCCCGGACAGGGGCTATGGCTACACCTTC; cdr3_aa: CAWSPDRGYGYTF
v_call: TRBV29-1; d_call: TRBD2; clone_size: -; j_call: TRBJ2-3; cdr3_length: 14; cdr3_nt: TGCAGCGGCAGGCGGGGGGGCGGCCCAGATACGCAGTATTTT; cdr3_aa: CSGRRGGGPDTQYF
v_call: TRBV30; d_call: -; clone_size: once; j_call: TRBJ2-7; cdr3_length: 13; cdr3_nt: TGTGCCTGGAGAGATAATCCAACCGGGGAGCAGTACTTC; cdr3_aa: CAWRDNPTGEQYF
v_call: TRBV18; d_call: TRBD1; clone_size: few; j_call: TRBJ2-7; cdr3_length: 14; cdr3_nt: TGTGCCAGCTCACCTGGGACAGGGACCTACGAGCAGTACTTC; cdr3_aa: CASSPGTGTYEQYF
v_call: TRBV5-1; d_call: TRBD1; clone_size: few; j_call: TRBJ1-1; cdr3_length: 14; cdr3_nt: TGCGCCAGCAGACCGGGACAGAGGAACACTGAAGCTTTCTTT; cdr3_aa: CASRPGQRNTEAFF
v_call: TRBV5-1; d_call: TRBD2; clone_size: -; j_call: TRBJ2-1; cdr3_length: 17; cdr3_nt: TGCGCCAGCAGCTCTAAGCCCCCTGGACTAGACGGCAATGAGCAGTTCTTC; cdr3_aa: CASSSKPPGLDGNEQFF
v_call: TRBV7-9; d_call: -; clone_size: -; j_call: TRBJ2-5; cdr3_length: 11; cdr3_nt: TGTGCCAGCAGCTCAGAAGAGACCCAGTACTTC; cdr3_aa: CASSSEETQYF
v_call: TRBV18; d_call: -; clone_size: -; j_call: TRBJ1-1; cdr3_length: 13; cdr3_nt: TGTGCCAGCTCACCACAAGAGGACACTGAAGCTTTCTTT; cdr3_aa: CASSPQEDTEAFF
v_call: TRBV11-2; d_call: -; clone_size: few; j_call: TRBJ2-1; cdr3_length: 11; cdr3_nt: TGTGCCAGCAGCTCCCCGGTTGAGCAGTTCTTC; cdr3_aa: CASSSPVEQFF
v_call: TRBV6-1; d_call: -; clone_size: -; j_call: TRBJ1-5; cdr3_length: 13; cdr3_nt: TGTGCCAGCAGAGAGACAAGCAATCAGCCCCAGCATTTT; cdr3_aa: CASRETSNQPQHF
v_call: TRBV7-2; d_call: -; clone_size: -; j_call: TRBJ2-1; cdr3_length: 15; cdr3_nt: TGTGCCAGCAGCCCAACTAGTCGGGCCTACAATGAGCAGTTCTTC; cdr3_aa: CASSPTSRAYNEQFF
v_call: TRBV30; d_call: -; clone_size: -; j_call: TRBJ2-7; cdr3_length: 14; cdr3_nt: TGTGCCTGTCTACGTAGGGGGAAGTCCTACGAGCAGTACTTC; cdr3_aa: CACLRRGKSYEQYF
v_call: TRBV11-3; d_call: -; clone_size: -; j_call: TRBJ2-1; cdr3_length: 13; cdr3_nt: TGTGCCAGCAGCCCCAGTCGGGGGTCTGAGCAGTTCTTC; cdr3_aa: CASSPSRGSEQFF
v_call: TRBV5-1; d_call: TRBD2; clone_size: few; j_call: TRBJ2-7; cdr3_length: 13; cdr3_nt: TGCGCCAGCAGCTTAACTAGCGGCTACGAGCAGTACTTC; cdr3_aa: CASSLTSGYEQYF
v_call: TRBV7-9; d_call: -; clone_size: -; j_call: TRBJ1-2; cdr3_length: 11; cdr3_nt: TGTGCCAGCAGACGAGCGGCTGGCTACACCTTC; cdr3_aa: CASRRAAGYTF
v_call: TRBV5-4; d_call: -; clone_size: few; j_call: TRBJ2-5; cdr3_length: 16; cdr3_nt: TGTGCCAGCAGCCCTTCAAGGACCGCGACGGGGGAGACCCAGTACTTC; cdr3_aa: CASSPSRTATGETQYF
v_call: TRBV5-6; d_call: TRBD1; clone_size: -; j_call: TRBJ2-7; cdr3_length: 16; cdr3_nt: TGTGCCAGCAGCCTCTCCCCGGGACAGGGGGCCTACGAGCAGTACTTC; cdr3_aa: CASSLSPGQGAYEQYF
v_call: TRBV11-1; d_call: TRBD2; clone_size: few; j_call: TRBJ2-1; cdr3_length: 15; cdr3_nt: TGTGCCAGCAGACAGACTAGCGGGTCCCTCAATGAGCAGTTCTTC; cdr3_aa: CASRQTSGSLNEQFF